The clone carrying this T cell receptor (beta chain) was counted once. The target antigen is unknown. Germline lookup yields CDR1 MNHNY and CDR2 SVGAGI (reference sequence). Between the trimmed V and J ends, which lost 2 bases and 0 bases, there was a span of 5 bases. The CDR3 runs to 14 residues. The data were taken from a study of CD4+ T cells in melanoma. Profiled with immunoSEQ multiplex PCR; TCRdb holds only in-frame clones, not every one. This table holds 13,000 or so clones, less than 85% found once. Study observations and caveats: Reportedly, melanoma neoantigen-specific CD4+ T cells showed varied differentiation states. CD8+ T cell, macrophage and B cell function reportedly correlated with neoantigen-specific CD4+ T cells.

The chain carries TRBV6-6 and TRBJ2-1; no clear D. This sequence was found in a human donor with melanoma. The sample consisted of cells from a culture (not recorded whether cultured in vitro). DNA for the CDR3: TGTGCCAGCAGTTACAGCCTCTCCTACAATGAGCAGTTCTTC. Protein sequence: CASSYSLSYNEQFF.